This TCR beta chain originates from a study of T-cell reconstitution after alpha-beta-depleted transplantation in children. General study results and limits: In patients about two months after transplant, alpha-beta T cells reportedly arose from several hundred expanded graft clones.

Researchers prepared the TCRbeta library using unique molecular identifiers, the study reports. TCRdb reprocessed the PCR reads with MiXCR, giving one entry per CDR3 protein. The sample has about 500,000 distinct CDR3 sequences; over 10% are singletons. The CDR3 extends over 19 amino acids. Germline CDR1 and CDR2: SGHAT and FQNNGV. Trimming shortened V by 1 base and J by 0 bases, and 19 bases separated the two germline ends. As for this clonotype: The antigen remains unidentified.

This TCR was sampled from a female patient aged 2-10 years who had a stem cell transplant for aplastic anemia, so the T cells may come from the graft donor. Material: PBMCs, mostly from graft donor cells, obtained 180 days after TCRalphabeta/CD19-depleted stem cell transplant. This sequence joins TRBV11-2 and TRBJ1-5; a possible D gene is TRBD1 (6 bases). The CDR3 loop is CASSLGPSRGKPSNQPQHF. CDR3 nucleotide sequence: TGTGCCAGCAGCTTAGGCCCTAGCAGGGGAAAACCTAGCAATCAGCCCCAGCATTTT.